The next 14 T cell receptor beta chains were all read from a single sample in a study of beta chain features in type 1 diabetes. The study's findings and limits: Shorter TCRB CDR3s, moderately but significantly so, were found in Type 1 diabetes patients in all four CD4+ subsets.

As every portion of the isolated RNA was reverse transcribed, the sequencing read expressed TCRB transcripts. Libraries were prepared by immunoSEQ multiplex PCR; TCRdb keeps only in-frame clonotypes and omits some of them. The sample shows roughly 730,000 clones, 13% of them seen only once. These TCRs are of unknown antigen specificity. The sample taken for sequencing was naive CD4+ T cells from blood. The source of these receptors is a man between 18 and 29 years old with type 1 diabetes.

This clone was picked up a small number of times. In nucleotides, the CDR3 is TGTGCCAGCAGCAAAAAAGGCAGACACAATGAGCAGTTCTTC. This sequence encodes CASSKKGRHNEQFF. The genes are TRBV21-1 and TRBJ2-1. TRBV21-1 is reported as a pseudogene. CDR3 length: 14 amino acids.

The rearrangement joins TRBV7-6 to TRBJ2-1; tentatively, D is TRBD2 (5 bases). This CDR3 has 13 residues. Germline assignment: CDR1 SGHVS and CDR2 FNYEAQ. Trimming shortened V by 3 bases and J by 3 bases, and 6 bases separated the two germline ends. The CDR3 sequence: CASSFGLYNEQFF. The CDR3 bases are TGTGCCAGCAGCTTCGGACTCTACAATGAGCAGTTCTTC.

The rearrangement joins TRBV4-1 to TRBJ1-6; D unclear. This CDR3 comprises 14 residues. V was shortened by 0 bases and J by 7 bases, with 7 bases between the two germline ends. Germline CDR1 reads MGHRA; CDR2 reads YSYEKL. This CDR3 reads CASSQESLNSPLHF. The CDR3 DNA sequence: TGCGCCAGCAGCCAAGAAAGCCTGAATTCACCCCTCCACTTT.

This clone showed up just a few times. The genes are TRBV7-9 and TRBJ2-3; TRBD2 agrees at 10 bases. CDR1 and CDR2 from the germline V gene are SEHNR and FQNEAQ (reference sequence). There are 16 residues in the CDR3. V trimming: 5 bases; J trimming: 0 bases; junction bases outside the gene matches: 5. The CDR3 region has the DNA TGTGCCAGCAGCCCTAGCGGGGGCCCTAGCACAGATACGCAGTATTTT. The encoded protein is CASSPSGGPSTDTQYF.

The chain employs TRBV6-1 and TRBJ1-1; D not certain. Trimming took off 4 bases at V and 4 bases at J, with 13 bases between the two ends. The length of the CDR3 is 14 residues. Per the germline V gene, CDR1 is MNHNS and CDR2 is SASEGT. In nucleotides, the CDR3 is TGTGCCAGCAGTGTACACTTTAGGAGCACTGAAGCTTTCTTT. Translated: CASSVHFRSTEAFF.

This clone was counted a few times. The chain recombines TRBV25-1 with TRBJ1-2; D gene ambiguous. Germline V CDR1 and CDR2: MGHDK, SYGVNS. Trimming shortened V by 2 bases and J by 4 bases, and 11 bases separated the two germline ends. CDR3 length: 14 amino acids. As DNA, the CDR3 is TGTGCCAGCAGTGAACGGCCCGGGAGCTATGGCTACACCTTC. Translating gives CASSERPGSYGYTF.

The chain carries TRBV7-3 and TRBJ2-2; tentatively, D is TRBD1 (5 bases). V lost 3 bases and J 0 bases, leaving 11 bases between the germline ends. The germline gives CDR1 SGHTA, CDR2 FQGTGA. The CDR3 is 16 amino acids. The CDR3 DNA follows: TGTGCCAGCAGCTTTACAGGCCCCCCGAACACCGGGGAGCTGTTTTTT. Residues: CASSFTGPPNTGELFF.

This clone occurred a few times. This rearrangement joins TRBV7-7 to TRBJ2-5, with TRBD2 matching 11 bases. The V and J ends lost 5 bases and 6 bases, in that order; junction bases with no gene match: 8. Germline lookup yields CDR1 SSHAT and CDR2 FNYEAQ (reference sequence). CDR3 size: 15 residues. The CDR3 loop reads CASSSSGGAPKTQYF. The CDR3 coding sequence is TGTGCCAGCAGCAGTAGCGGGGGGGCCCCCAAGACCCAGTACTTC.

V and J are TRBV18 and TRBJ2-4; TRBD1 aligns across 7 bases. Trimming at V came to 6 bases and at J to 8 bases, leaving 10 bases not matched to a gene. This CDR3 comprises 14 residues. CDR1 and CDR2 from the germline V gene are KGHSH and LQKENI. The chain's CDR3 is CASSNEQGYDIQYF. In DNA form, the CDR3 reads TGTGCCAGCTCCAACGAACAGGGGTATGACATTCAGTACTTC.

The chain carries TRBV14 and TRBJ1-1, with D possibly being TRBD1 (5 bases). Germline CDR1 reads SGHDN; CDR2 reads FVKESK. Deletions cut 4 bases from V and 1 base from J, with 10 bases between. The CDR3 is 14 amino acids. The CDR3 region has the DNA TGTGCCAGCAGCCCCGGGACGGCGAACACTGAAGCTTTCTTT. Protein: CASSPGTANTEAFF.

This clone was detected a few times. The chain carries TRBV6-6 and TRBJ2-1, with D perhaps TRBD1 or TRBD2 (5 bases each). The germline V gene encodes CDR1 MNHNY and CDR2 SVGAGI (reference sequence). V was cut by 0 bases and J by 9 bases, with 18 bases left in between. This CDR3 region has 16 residues. CDR3 sequence (DNA): TGTGCCAGCAGTTACTCGGCGGGCCGTACTGGGGGTGAGCAGTTCTTC. Translation: CASSYSAGRTGGEQFF.

This rearrangement joins TRBV30 to TRBJ1-2; the D gene is possibly TRBD1 (5 bases). With 4 bases removed from V and 8 bases from J, the gap between germline ends came to 8 bases. The CDR3 sequence is 10 residues long. The germline V gene encodes CDR1 GTSNPN and CDR2 SVGIG (reference sequence). In DNA, the CDR3 is TGTGCCTGGAACAACAGGGGCTACACCTTC. As protein: CAWNNRGYTF.

The rearrangement joins TRBV29-1 to TRBJ2-7; perhaps TRBD2 as D (6 bases). The CDR3 is made up of 13 amino acids. CDR1 and CDR2 (germline): SQVTM, ANQGSEA. V was pared by 5 bases and J by 3 bases, with 14 bases between. CDR3: CSVMGVGGYEQYF. CDR3 nucleotide sequence: TGCAGCGTTATGGGGGTCGGGGGCTACGAGCAGTACTTC.

The chain carries TRBV29-1 and TRBJ1-2, with TRBD1 as a possible D gene (5 bases). CDR3 length equals 13 residues. Germline CDR1 SQVTM, CDR2 ANQGSEA. The V end was cut by 3 bases, the J end by 6 bases, with 14 bases between. The CDR3 spells CSVDPGRFHGYTF. CDR3 coding DNA: TGCAGCGTTGATCCGGGACGATTTCATGGCTACACCTTC.